One and the same sample provided the 21 T cell receptor beta chains below, sequenced in a study of T cell responses to AZD1222 COVID-19 vaccine (dated by TCRdb to the early 2020s). The label giving this sample's time point can be read as: about 28 days (+/-7) after the second vaccine dose. Library prep was done by the immunoSEQ multiplex PCR assay. As stored in TCRdb, this immuneACCESS dataset retains in-frame rearrangements with V and J assigned. A fraction of the clones does not appear; measured against another copy, unresolved V genes explain less than half of the discrepancy, and the remainder lacks a known reason. For this sample the table gives some 180,000 clones, of which about 83% were detected only once. The ten largest clones take up around 1% of the sample. The sequences come from peripheral blood, collected 28 days after the second AZD1222 dose. These receptors were obtained from an adult who received the AZD1222 COVID-19 vaccine.

This sequence joins TRBV9 and TRBJ2-7; TRBD1 aligns across 9 bases. Germline assignment: CDR1 SGDLS and CDR2 YYNGEE. This CDR3 comprises 14 residues. V lost 4 bases and J lost 6; bases outside the gene matches: 8. The CDR3 reads CASSLIGTGSEQYF. CDR3 DNA sequence: TGTGCCAGCAGCCTGATTGGGACAGGGTCCGAGCAGTACTTC.

CDR3 protein: CASLKQAGGNTIYF. In nucleotides, the CDR3 is TGTGCCAGCTTGAAACAGGCGGGAGGAAACACCATATATTTT. This chain uses TRBV6-5 with TRBJ1-3; perhaps TRBD1 as D (5 bases). Germline CDR1 and CDR2: MNHEY and SVGAGI. The CDR3 extends over 14 amino acids. The V end lost 8 bases, the J end lost 4 bases, and 15 bases lay between the germline ends.

The genes are TRBV30 and TRBJ1-1; D uncertain. Germline CDR1 and CDR2: GTSNPN and SVGIG (reference sequence). This CDR3 has 13 residues. Trimming cost V 2 bases and J 5 bases, with 12 bases left between them. The CDR3: CAWSPPPVTEAFF. DNA of the CDR3: TGTGCCTGGAGTCCTCCTCCGGTTACTGAAGCTTTCTTT. The whole variable domain, filled in from reference TRBV30 and TRBJ1-1, reads SQTIHQWPATLVQPVGSPLSLECTVEGTSNPNLYWYRQAAGRGLQLLFYSVGIGQISSEVPQNLSASRPQDRQFILSSKKLLLSDSGFYLCAWSPPPVTEAFFGQGTRLTVV.

This chain joins TRBV6-2 or TRBV6-3 and TRBJ1-1, with 9 nucleotides matching TRBD1. This CDR3 is built from 15 residues. CDR1 is MNHEY, CDR2 SVGEGT, per germline. The junction had 8 bases not matched to a gene; V was cut back by 5 bases and J by 4 bases. CDR3 residues: CASSLTGTGSTEAFF. DNA for the CDR3: TGTGCCAGCAGTCTAACCGGGACAGGGTCCACTGAAGCTTTCTTT.

V gene TRBV11-2 combines with J gene TRBJ2-5; perhaps D is TRBD1 or TRBD2 (7 bases each). The CDR3 has 13 amino acids. Germline lookup yields CDR1 SGHAT and CDR2 FQNNGV. The V end was cut by 5 bases, the J end by 7 bases, with 14 bases between. CDR3 sequence (DNA): TGTGCCAGCAGCCGTGACAGGGAGGGGACCCAGTACTTC. This gives the protein CASSRDREGTQYF.

The CDR3 region is CASSQVDRGSYGYTF. CDR3 coding DNA: TGTGCCAGCAGCCAAGTAGATCGGGGCAGCTATGGCTACACCTTC. This chain links TRBV14 with TRBJ1-2; D is perhaps TRBD1 (5 bases). Germline loops: CDR1 SGHDN, CDR2 FVKESK. The CDR3 runs 15 residues. V was clipped by 1 base and J by 4 bases, with 13 bases between them.

This sequence joins TRBV7-9 and TRBJ2-1; weak D call: TRBD2 (5 bases). Germline V gene lookup returns CDR1 SEHNR and CDR2 FQNEAQ (reference sequence). The CDR3 is 13 amino acids. V was shortened by 5 bases and J by 8 bases, with 13 bases between the two germline ends. The CDR3 loop reads CASSLRDEDEQFF. The CDR3 DNA reads as TGTGCCAGCAGCCTACGGGATGAGGATGAGCAGTTCTTC.

The chain combines TRBV4-3 with TRBJ2-2; D not resolved. The germline V gene has CDR1 LGHNA and CDR2 YSLEER. V was shortened by 1 base and J by 6 bases, with 15 bases between the two germline ends. This CDR3 has 16 amino acids. CDR3 bases: TGCGCCAGCAGCCAAGCCCAAGACTGGTTCTCCGGGGAGCTGTTTTTT. Amino acid sequence: CASSQAQDWFSGELFF.

This sequence joins TRBV7-9 and TRBJ1-1, with a possible D match to TRBD1 (5 bases). The V end was cut by 5 bases, the J end by 6 bases, with 13 bases between. CDR3 size: 13 residues. Germline V gene data show CDR1 as SEHNR and CDR2 as FQNEAQ (reference sequence). The CDR3 nucleotides read TGTGCCAGCAGCCCCGGTTTAGGGGCTGAAGCTTTCTTT. This encodes CASSPGLGAEAFF.

V is TRBV29-1 and J is TRBJ2-7, with D possibly being TRBD1 (5 bases). Germline assignment: CDR1 SQVTM and CDR2 ANQGSEA. CDR3 length: 11 residues. The V end lost 4 bases, the J end lost 3 bases, and 7 bases lay between the germline ends. The CDR3 coding sequence is TGCAGCGTTGGACAGCACTACGAGCAGTACTTC. Translated: CSVGQHYEQYF.

V usage is TRBV3-1 (or the pseudogene TRBV3-2) and J usage is TRBJ1-1, with 7 bases fitting TRBD1. V gave up 4 bases and J gave up 0 bases; unmatched junction bases: 8. This CDR3 comprises 16 residues. The germline CDR1 and CDR2 sequences are LGHDT and YNNKEL (reference sequence). The CDR3 is CASSPRTGVMNTEAFF. DNA of the CDR3: TGTGCCAGCAGCCCAAGGACAGGTGTCATGAACACTGAAGCTTTCTTT.

This chain joins TRBV5-1 and TRBJ1-1; maybe TRBD1 (6 bases). The germline CDR1 and CDR2 sequences are SGHRS and YFSETQ. This CDR3 spans 14 amino acids. The germline V and J ends were trimmed by 0 bases and 1 base, with 7 bases remaining between them. In DNA, the CDR3 is TGCGCCAGCAGCTTGGCGACAGGGAACACTGAAGCTTTCTTT. Amino acid sequence: CASSLATGNTEAFF.

Of note for this clone: This sample also contains other DNA sequences that code for the same CDR3. CDR3 bases: TGTGCCAGCAGTTTGACAGGGGGCTACGAGCAGTACTTC. Translation: CASSLTGGYEQYF. V usage is TRBV27 and J usage is TRBJ2-7, with 9 bases fitting TRBD1. V lost 3 bases to trimming and J lost 3 bases; unmatched junction nucleotides: 0. CDR3 size: 13 residues. Per the germline V gene, CDR1 is MNHEY and CDR2 is SMNVEV (reference sequence).

This rearrangement joins TRBV6-5 to TRBJ1-5; no clear D gene. CDR3 length: 15 residues. CDR1 and CDR2 (germline): MNHEY, SVGAGI. Trimming cost V 6 bases and J 0 bases, with 12 bases left between them. CDR3 coding DNA: TGTGCCAGCAGCCAGACATGGGATAGCAATCAGCCCCAGCATTTT. Protein product: CASSQTWDSNQPQHF.

The V and J genes are TRBV7-6 and TRBJ2-2, with D tentatively TRBD1 (5 bases). V lost 1 base and J lost 0, with 9 bases in between. The CDR3 runs 16 residues. CDR1 and CDR2 from the germline V gene are SGHVS and FNYEAQ. DNA of the CDR3: TGTGCCAGCAGCTTAGTCTCAGGGCCGAACACCGGGGAGCTGTTTTTT. This encodes CASSLVSGPNTGELFF.

The chain recombines TRBV15 with TRBJ2-5; either TRBD1 or TRBD2 may fit D (5 bases each). V gave up 5 bases and J gave up 2 bases, with 12 bases separating them. Germline V gene data show CDR1 as LNHNV and CDR2 as YYDKDF (reference sequence). The CDR3 runs to 14 residues. The CDR3 here is CATSGGWVQETQYF. As DNA, the CDR3 is TGTGCCACCAGCGGGGGATGGGTTCAAGAGACCCAGTACTTC.

The CDR3 here is CASSSGGVYNEQFF. In nucleotides, the CDR3 is TGTGCCAGCAGCTCTGGGGGGGTCTACAATGAGCAGTTCTTC. The chain joins TRBV11-2 to TRBJ2-1; TRBD2 matches at 7 bases. The CDR3 sequence is 14 residues long. V shed 4 bases, J shed 3 bases, and the junction held 3 bases outside the gene matches. CDR1 is SGHAT and CDR2 is FQNNGV in the germline V gene. The full variable domain, with the rest looked up from reference TRBV11-2 and TRBJ2-1, is EAGVAQSPRYKIIEKRQSVAFWCNPISGHATLYWYQQILGQGPKLLIQFQNNGVVDDSQLPKDRFSAERLKGVDSTLKIQPAKLEDSAVYLCASSSGGVYNEQFFGPGTRLTVL.

The rearrangement uses TRBV10-3 and TRBJ2-3; D ambiguous. This CDR3 contains 18 residues. The V gene's germline CDR1 is ENHRY and CDR2 SYGVKD. The V gene lost 2 bases and the J gene lost 0 bases, with 18 bases spanning the gap. CDR3 loop: CAISEARLRISSTDTQYF. CDR3 nucleotides: TGTGCCATCAGTGAGGCTAGACTCCGGATATCTAGCACAGATACGCAGTATTTT.

The genes are TRBV11-3 and TRBJ2-1; D is undetermined. Germline-derived CDR1 and CDR2 are SGHNT and YENEEA. The CDR3 is 12 amino acids. The V end was cut by 2 bases, the J end by 4 bases, with 3 bases between. In nucleotides, the CDR3 is TGTGCCAGCAGCTTAAGATACAATGAGCAGTTCTTC. Its translation: CASSLRYNEQFF. Complete variable domain (other parts from reference TRBV11-3 and TRBJ2-1): EAGVVQSPRYKIIEKKQPVAFWCNPISGHNTLYWYLQNLGQGPELLIRYENEEAVDDSQLPKDRFSAERLKGVDSTLKIQPAELGDSAVYLCASSLRYNEQFFGPGTRLTVL.

The chain recombines TRBV7-9 with TRBJ1-6; perhaps TRBD1 as D (6 bases). This CDR3 contains 14 residues. Germline CDR1 is SEHNR and CDR2 is FQNEAQ (reference sequence). V was clipped by 4 bases and J by 5 bases, with 9 bases between them. Written as DNA, the CDR3 is TGTGCCAGCAGCTCCTGGACAGATAATTCACCCCTCCACTTT. As protein: CASSSWTDNSPLHF.

The rearrangement joins TRBV7-2 to TRBJ1-2; D ambiguous. Germline-derived CDR1 and CDR2 are SGHTA and FQGNSA. The CDR3 has 11 amino acids. V was shortened by 5 bases and J by 8 bases, with 9 bases between the two germline ends. CDR3 protein: CASSPYGGYTF. The DNA of the CDR3 is TGTGCCAGCAGCCCGTACGGGGGCTACACCTTC.